The source of this TCR beta chain is a study of blood T cell repertoires in COVID-19. Study at large: Some COVID-19 samples were acute and others convalescent; all came from the United States, Italy and Spain. Nucleic acid was either cDNA or gDNA, and it came from T cells, B-cell-depleted T cells, or PBMCs.

As processed by the authors: It was from reference gene primer amplification that nucleated cell counts were estimated. Sequenced by immunoSEQ multiplex PCR; TCRdb stores in-frame clones only, minus some. That table supplies the V and J calls and clone size; D and trimming were determined from the DNA. Found here are about 120,000 clones, approximately 90% of them singletons; the top ten hold 1.5%. The germline V gene has CDR1 LGHDT and CDR2 YNNKEL (reference sequence). The CDR3 contains 15 residues. V was clipped by 1 base and J by 6 bases, with 15 bases between them. The clonotype was recovered from a human donor in a cohort sampled during active COVID-19. The sample consisted of peripheral blood. This chain joins TRBV3-1 (or the pseudogene TRBV3-2) and TRBJ1-2; D possibly corresponds to TRBD1 (6 bases). This CDR3 is CASSQGPKGGHGYTF. CDR3 DNA sequence: TGTGCCAGCAGCCAAGGACCCAAAGGGGGACATGGCTACACCTTC.